The clone carrying this T cell receptor beta chain has a count of ten or more. What it binds is not known. For Graves' hyperthyroidism to be stable, ophthalmopathy could not progress within 18 months. RNA transcripts provided the source from which TCR beta CDR3 regions were amplified. First-round RT-PCR of the TCR CDR3 relied on the HTBI primer set. One entry per CDR3 protein results from TCRdb running MiXCR on the multiplex PCR reads. The repertoire holds hundreds of thousands of distinct CDR3 sequences, with about 17% as singletons. This sample was taken from a study of T cells in Graves' hyperthyroidism and ophthalmopathy. Study-wide findings and caveats: Ophthalmopathy onset followed model prediction by a median about six months.

The CDR3 is 12 amino acids. Trimming took off 3 bases at V and 6 bases at J, with 12 bases between the two ends. Germline V gives CDR1 DFQATT, CDR2 SNEGSKA (reference sequence). This sequence was found in a woman aged 25 to 39 with Graves' hyperthyroidism. Sequenced: blood. The chain recombines TRBV20-1 with TRBJ2-7, with D tentatively TRBD1 (6 bases). In DNA, the CDR3 is TGCAGTGCTAGTCGCAGGGGCGCCGAGCAGTACTTC. Protein: CSASRRGAEQYF.